This TCR beta chain emerged from a study of early T cells in non-severe SARS-CoV-2 infection. Individual cDNA molecules each received unique molecular identifiers attached to them. TCRdb independently ran MiXCR on the 5' RACE reads; one entry per CDR3 protein. The table lists tens of thousands of distinct CDR3 sequences, about 6% of them singletons, with roughly 4.8% in the top ten. There are a few counts of this clonotype. V was clipped by 5 bases and J by 7 bases; unmatched bases: 13. The CDR3 is 17 amino acids. Germline CDR1 LNHDA, CDR2 SQIVND (reference sequence). V usage is TRBV19 and J usage is TRBJ2-1; 11 bases align to TRBD2. This clonotype was sampled from an adult who was a healthcare worker with PCR-confirmed SARS-CoV-2 infection or an uninfected control (not recorded which). Sequencing used whole blood. The CDR3 here is CASSPKVASGRRNEQFF. The CDR3 bases are TGTGCCAGTAGTCCTAAGGTGGCTAGCGGGAGGAGGAATGAGCAGTTCTTC. The full variable domain, completed using reference TRBV19 and TRBJ2-1, is DGGITQSPKYLFRKEGQNVTLSCEQNLNHDAMYWYRQDPGQGLRLIYYSQIVNDFQKGDIAEGYSVSREKKESFPLTVTSAQKNPTAFYLCASSPKVASGRRNEQFFGPGTRLTVL.